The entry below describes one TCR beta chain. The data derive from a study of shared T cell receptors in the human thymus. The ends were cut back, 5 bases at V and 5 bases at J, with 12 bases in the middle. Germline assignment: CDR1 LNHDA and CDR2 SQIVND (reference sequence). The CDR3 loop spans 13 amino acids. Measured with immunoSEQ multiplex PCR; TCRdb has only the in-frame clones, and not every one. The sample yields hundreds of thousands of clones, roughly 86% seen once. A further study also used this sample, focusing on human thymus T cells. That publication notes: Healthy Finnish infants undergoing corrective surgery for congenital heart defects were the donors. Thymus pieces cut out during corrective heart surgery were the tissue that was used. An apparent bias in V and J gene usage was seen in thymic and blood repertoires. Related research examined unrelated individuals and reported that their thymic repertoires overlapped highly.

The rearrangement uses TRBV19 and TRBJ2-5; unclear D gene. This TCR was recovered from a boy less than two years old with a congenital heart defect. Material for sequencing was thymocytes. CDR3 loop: CASSVRALETQYF. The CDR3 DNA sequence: TGTGCCAGTAGTGTAAGAGCTTTGGAGACCCAGTACTTC.